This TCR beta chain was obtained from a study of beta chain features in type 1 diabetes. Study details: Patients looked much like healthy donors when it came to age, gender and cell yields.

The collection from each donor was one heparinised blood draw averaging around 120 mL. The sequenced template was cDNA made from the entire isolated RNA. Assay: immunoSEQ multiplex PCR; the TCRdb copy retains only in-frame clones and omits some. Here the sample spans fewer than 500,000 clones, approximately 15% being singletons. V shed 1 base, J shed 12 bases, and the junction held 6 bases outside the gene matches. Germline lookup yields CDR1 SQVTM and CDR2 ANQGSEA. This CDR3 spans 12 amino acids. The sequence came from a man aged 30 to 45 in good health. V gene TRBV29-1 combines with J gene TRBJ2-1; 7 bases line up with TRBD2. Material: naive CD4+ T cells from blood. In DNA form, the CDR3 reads TGCAGCGTTGAAGTTGGCGGGAGTGCGCAGTTCTTC. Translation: CSVEVGGSAQFF.